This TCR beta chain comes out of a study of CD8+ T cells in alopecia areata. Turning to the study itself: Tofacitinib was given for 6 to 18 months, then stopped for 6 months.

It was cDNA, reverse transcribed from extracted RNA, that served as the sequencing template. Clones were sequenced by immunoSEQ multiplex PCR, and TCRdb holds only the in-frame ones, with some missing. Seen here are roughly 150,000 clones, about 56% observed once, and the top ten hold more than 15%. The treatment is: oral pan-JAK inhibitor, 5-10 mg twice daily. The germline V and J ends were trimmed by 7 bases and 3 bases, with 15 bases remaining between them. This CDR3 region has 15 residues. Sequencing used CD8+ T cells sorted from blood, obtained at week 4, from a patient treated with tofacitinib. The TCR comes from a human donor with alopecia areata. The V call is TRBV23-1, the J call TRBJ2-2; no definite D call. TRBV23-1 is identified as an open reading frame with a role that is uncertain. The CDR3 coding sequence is TGCGCCAGCATCATCTTCTGCCGGGACACCGGGGAGCTGTTTTTT. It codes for CASIIFCRDTGELFF.